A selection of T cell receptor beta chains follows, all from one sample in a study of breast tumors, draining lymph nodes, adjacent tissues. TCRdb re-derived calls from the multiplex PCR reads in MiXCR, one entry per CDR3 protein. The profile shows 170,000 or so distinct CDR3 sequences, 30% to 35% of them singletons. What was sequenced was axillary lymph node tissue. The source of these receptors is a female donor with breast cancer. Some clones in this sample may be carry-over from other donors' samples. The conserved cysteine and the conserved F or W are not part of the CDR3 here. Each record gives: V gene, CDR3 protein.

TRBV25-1	ASSESGRDVQTQY
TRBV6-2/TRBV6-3	ASSYRVQGTVPPDEQY
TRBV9	ASSVEMGPSSYTEQF
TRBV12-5	ASGLVHPTGDGYT
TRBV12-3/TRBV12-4	ASSIRTGDHGYT
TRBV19	ASSLGTPNSNQPQH
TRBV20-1	SAPFSAGSWGYNEQF
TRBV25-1	ARRGGGHSYEQY
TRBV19	ASRWGRVASDTQY
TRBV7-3	ASSLGAGGSYNEQF
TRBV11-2	ASSLVAGINEQF
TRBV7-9	ASSRDHSYEQY
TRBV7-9	ASSTPRTDGGGYNEQF
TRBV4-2	ASSQTNSGSGADTQY
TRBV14	ASSPRTSSNEQF
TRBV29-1	SVTGGDSNEQF
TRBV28	ASSSGTQY
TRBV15	ATSSDAGGTYGQY
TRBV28	ASSGQNTGELF
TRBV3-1	ASSLGGEAQY
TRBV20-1	SARGRLAGTYVLT
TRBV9	ASSVGASGRNIQY
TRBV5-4	ASSPSGGRTGELF
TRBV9	ASSLGGGPTDTQY
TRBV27	ASKSHTGLYGYT
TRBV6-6	ASKGQGGEKLF
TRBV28	ASSGNGASRSNYGYT
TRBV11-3	ASSSRARTGDNYGYT
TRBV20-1	SALPGGQVPDEQY
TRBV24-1	ATSAGGAAYQETQY
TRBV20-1	SANTGSFGNEQF
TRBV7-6	ASSGGRDLNYGYP
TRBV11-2	ASSLRALGQAKNIQY
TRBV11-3	ASSPGTSGGAIDTQY
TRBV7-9	ASSLGDSPYEQY
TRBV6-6	ASSQRGLAGGHEQF
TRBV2	ASSLGAGAYNEQF
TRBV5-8	ASSPVTLVAGYGYT
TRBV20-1	SARDGGIINEQY
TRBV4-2	ASSQPIQGTNEKLF
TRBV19	ASSSFSETQY
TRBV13	ASSLRRMTKDSLVDEQY
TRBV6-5	ASRPQTEAGELF